This T cell receptor (beta chain) comes out of a study of early T cells in non-severe SARS-CoV-2 infection. Germline lookup yields CDR1 LGHNA and CDR2 YSLEER. The CDR3 covers 16 residues. V was cut by 0 bases and J by 0 bases, with 9 bases left in between. This clonotype was recorded many times. Via MiXCR, TCRdb re-called the 5' RACE reads, giving one row per CDR3 protein. The table records roughly 60,000 distinct CDR3 sequences, 5.5% to 6.5% of them present only once. The source is an adult who was a healthcare worker with PCR-confirmed SARS-CoV-2 infection or an uninfected control (not recorded which). Sequencing was performed on whole blood. This chain uses TRBV4-3 with TRBJ1-3; D unclear. This chain's CDR3 is CASSQDFGSSGNTIYF. As DNA, the CDR3 is TGCGCCAGCAGCCAAGATTTTGGCAGCTCTGGAAACACCATATATTTT.